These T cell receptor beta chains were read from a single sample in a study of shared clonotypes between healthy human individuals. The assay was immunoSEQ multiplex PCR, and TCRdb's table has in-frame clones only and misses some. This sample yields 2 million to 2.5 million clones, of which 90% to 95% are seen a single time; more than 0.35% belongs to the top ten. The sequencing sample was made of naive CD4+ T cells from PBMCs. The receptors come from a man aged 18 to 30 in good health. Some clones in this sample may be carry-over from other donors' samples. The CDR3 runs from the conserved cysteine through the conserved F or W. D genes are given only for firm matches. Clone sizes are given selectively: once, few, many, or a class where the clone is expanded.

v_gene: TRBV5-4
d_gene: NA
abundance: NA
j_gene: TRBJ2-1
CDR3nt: TGTGCCAGCAGCTTGGGTGGTACTTCCAATGAGCAGTTCTTC
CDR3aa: CASSLGGTSNEQFF

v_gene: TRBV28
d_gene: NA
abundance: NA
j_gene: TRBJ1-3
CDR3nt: TGTGCCAGCAGTTCTCCACTAGGGGGGTTCTCTGGAAACACCATATATTTT
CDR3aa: CASSSPLGGFSGNTIYF

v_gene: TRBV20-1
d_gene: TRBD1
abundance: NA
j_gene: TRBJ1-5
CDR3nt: TGCAGGAGTAACAGGGGAGAGCCCCAGCATTTT
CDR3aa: CRSNRGEPQHF

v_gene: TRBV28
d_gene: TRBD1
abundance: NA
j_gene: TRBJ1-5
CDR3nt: TGTGCCAGCAGTCAGACAGGGGGTAATCAGCCCCAGCATTTT
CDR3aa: CASSQTGGNQPQHF

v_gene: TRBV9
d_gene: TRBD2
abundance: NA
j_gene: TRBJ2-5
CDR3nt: TGTGCCAGCAGCGTAGGGCGGGCTAGCGGGAGGATTTTGGAGACCCAGTACTTC
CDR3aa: CASSVGRASGRILETQYF

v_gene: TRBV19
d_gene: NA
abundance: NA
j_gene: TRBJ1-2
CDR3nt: TGTGCCAGTAGTATAAACCCACCCTACTATGGCTACACCTTC
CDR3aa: CASSINPPYYGYTF

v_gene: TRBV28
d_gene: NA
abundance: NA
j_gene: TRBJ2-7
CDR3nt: TGTGCCAGCAGGGATCCGGGGAGCTCCTACGAGCAGTACTTC
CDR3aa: CASRDPGSSYEQYF

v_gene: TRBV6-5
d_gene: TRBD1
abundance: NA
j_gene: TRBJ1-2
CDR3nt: TGTGCCAGCAGGGGACAGGGGATTAACTATGGCTACACCTTC
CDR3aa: CASRGQGINYGYTF

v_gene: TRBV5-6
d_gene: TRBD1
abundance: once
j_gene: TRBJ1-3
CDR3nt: TGTGCCAGCAGCTTGGAAGGGGGCAAGTACTCCGGAAACACCATATATTTT
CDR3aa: CASSLEGGKYSGNTIYF

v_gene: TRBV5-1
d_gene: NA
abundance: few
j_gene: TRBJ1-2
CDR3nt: TGCGCCAGCAGCTTGTTAGGGGGTGGCTACACCTTC
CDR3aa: CASSLLGGGYTF

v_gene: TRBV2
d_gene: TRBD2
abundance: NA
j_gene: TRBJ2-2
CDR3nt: TGTGCCAGCAGTGATACCGGCGGGAGCACCGGGGAGCTGTTTTTT
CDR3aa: CASSDTGGSTGELFF

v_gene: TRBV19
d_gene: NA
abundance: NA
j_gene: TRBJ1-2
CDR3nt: TGTGCCAGTAGCCAGAAGATGTATAACTATGGCTACACCTTC
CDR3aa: CASSQKMYNYGYTF

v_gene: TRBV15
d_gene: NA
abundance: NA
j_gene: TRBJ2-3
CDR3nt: TGTGCCACCAGCAGATTCGCGGATACGCAGTATTTT
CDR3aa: CATSRFADTQYF

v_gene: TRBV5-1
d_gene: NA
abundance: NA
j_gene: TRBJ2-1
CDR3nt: TGCGCCAGCAGCTCTAACAGCCTCCCCCACAATGAGCAGTTCTTC
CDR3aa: CASSSNSLPHNEQFF

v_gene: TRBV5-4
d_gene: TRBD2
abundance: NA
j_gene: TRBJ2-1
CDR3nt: TGTGCCAGCAGCTTAAGACTAGCCAATGAGCAGTTCTTC
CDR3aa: CASSLRLANEQFF

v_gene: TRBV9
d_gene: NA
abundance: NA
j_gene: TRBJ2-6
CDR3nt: TGTGCCAGCAGCAAGCGGACGGGGGCCAACGTCCTGACTTTC
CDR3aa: CASSKRTGANVLTF